Reported below is one TCR beta chain. Looked up from germline, CDR1 is SGHRS and CDR2 is YFSETQ. Unmatched junction bases numbered 4, after V lost 3 bases and J lost 0 bases. The length of the CDR3 is 16 residues. In the study's own analysis: How many nucleated cells were present was estimated from reference gene primer amplification. The method was immunoSEQ multiplex PCR; TCRdb's version includes in-frame clones alone and lacks a portion of them. The D gene and trimming were derived from the DNA, and the V and J assignments and clone size from that table. The data hold some 45,000 clones, with about 85% observed a single time. This sample stems from a study of blood T cell repertoires in COVID-19. Study-wide background: The study drew acute and convalescent COVID-19 samples from the United States, Italy and Spain. T cells, B-cell-depleted T cells, or PBMCs provided the cDNA or gDNA that served as material.

This receptor was identified in a woman older than 75 with acute or convalescent COVID-19. The rearrangement links TRBV5-1 to TRBJ1-4, with TRBD1 identical over 8 bases. Sequenced input: peripheral blood. For the CDR3, the DNA is TGCGCCAGCAGCTGGGGGACAGGTCCAACTAATGAAAAACTGTTTTTT. Residues: CASSWGTGPTNEKLFF. The entire variable domain, with the rest obtained from reference TRBV5-1 and TRBJ1-4, is as follows: KAGVTQTPRYLIKTRGQQVTLSCSPISGHRSVSWYQQTPGQGLQFLFEYFSETQRNKGNFPGRFSGRQFSNSRSEMNVSTLELGDSALYLCASSWGTGPTNEKLFFGSGTQLSVL.